This T cell receptor (beta chain) was identified in a study of early T cells in non-severe SARS-CoV-2 infection. This clonotype was observed many times. TCRdb called the 5' RACE reads again in MiXCR, with one record for every CDR3 protein. The sample lists roughly 30,000 distinct CDR3 sequences, approximately 6.3% occurring once. This sequence originates from an adult who was a healthcare worker with PCR-confirmed SARS-CoV-2 infection or an uninfected control (not recorded which). Sample: whole blood.

CDR3 region: CSATSPIGREQYF. In DNA, the CDR3 is TGCAGTGCCACCTCCCCGATAGGGCGGGAGCAGTACTTC. This rearrangement joins TRBV20-1 to TRBJ2-7; no definite D call. There are 13 residues in the CDR3. The germline gives CDR1 DFQATT, CDR2 SNEGSKA (reference sequence). Between the trimmed V and J ends, which lost 6 bases and 7 bases, there was a span of 19 bases.